Presented here are 26 T cell receptor beta chains from one specimen sequenced in a study of CD8 T cells in Susac syndrome. Random hexamers primed reverse transcription of about 0.5 to 1 ug RNA. TCRdb analysed the immunoSEQ multiplex PCR reads with MiXCR anew, one entry per CDR3 protein. This sample has 300,000 or so distinct CDR3 sequences, with 90% to 95% found just once. Sequencing was carried out using CD4+ T cells from PBMCs. The receptors were gathered from a human donor with multiple sclerosis.

The chain recombines TRBV5-1 with TRBJ2-7; D gene ambiguous. Looked up from germline, CDR1 is SGHRS and CDR2 is YFSETQ. CDR3 size: 14 residues. The V end was cut by 3 bases, the J end by 0 bases, with 10 bases between. The CDR3 DNA is TGCGCCAGCAGCTCACTATCAAGCTCCTACGAGCAGTACTTC. The encoded protein is CASSSLSSSYEQYF.

The chain recombines TRBV7-2 with TRBJ1-2; D is perhaps TRBD1 (5 bases). Trimming removed 5 bases from V and 8 bases from J, with 15 bases in between. Germline V CDR1 and CDR2: SGHTA, FQGNSA. This CDR3 has 13 residues. The CDR3 loop is CASSTARGDGYTF. CDR3 bases: TGTGCCAGCAGCACCGCACGGGGGGACGGCTACACCTTC.

This clonotype was counted a few times. The rearrangement links TRBV19 to TRBJ2-1; D perhaps matches TRBD2 (6 bases). The germline gives CDR1 LNHDA, CDR2 SQIVND (reference sequence). The CDR3 spans 15 residues. Trimming took off 3 bases at V and 0 bases at J, with 9 bases between the two ends. The chain's CDR3 is CASSISGSSYNEQFF. The CDR3 bases are TGTGCCAGTAGTATTTCCGGGAGCTCCTACAATGAGCAGTTCTTC.

This sequence joins TRBV25-1 and TRBJ1-2; D gene unclear. Between the trimmed V and J ends, which lost 5 bases and 8 bases, there was a span of 12 bases. The CDR3 consists of 12 residues. Per the germline V gene, CDR1 is MGHDK and CDR2 is SYGVNS. CDR3 amino acids: CASSFGVFGYTF. CDR3 DNA: TGTGCCAGCAGTTTCGGGGTCTTCGGCTACACCTTC.

The chain joins TRBV2 to TRBJ2-7; 7 bases map to TRBD1. CDR1 and CDR2 (germline): SNHLY, FYNNEI. This CDR3 contains 12 residues. V was pared by 4 bases and J by 8 bases, with 5 bases of the junction left unmatched. DNA of the CDR3: TGTGCCAGCAGTGGGAACAGGGGTAAGCAGTACTTC. Translation gives CASSGNRGKQYF.

The chain links TRBV29-1 to TRBJ1-1, with 9 bases fitting TRBD1. Per germline, CDR1 SQVTM and CDR2 ANQGSEA. The CDR3 consists of 14 residues. V shed 7 bases and J 1 base; nucleotides not matched to a gene: 7. The CDR3 is CSGRRDRANTEAFF. The CDR3 bases are TGCAGCGGCCGGAGGGACAGGGCGAACACTGAAGCTTTCTTT.

This chain joins TRBV7-2 and TRBJ2-3; 7 bases are shared with TRBD1. From germline, CDR1 is SGHTA and CDR2 FQGNSA. V lost 6 bases, J lost 2 bases, and 11 bases stayed unmatched. The CDR3 is 16 residues long. Here the CDR3 DNA reads TGTGCCAGCAGTTATTTTGGACAGGAACCCACAGATACGCAGTATTTT. This gives the protein CASSYFGQEPTDTQYF.

This clonotype has a single count. The chain couples TRBV10-3 to TRBJ1-2; 12 bases are a match to TRBD1. V gave up 2 bases and J gave up 6 bases; unmatched junction bases: 4. The CDR3 has 15 residues. CDR1 ENHRY and CDR2 SYGVKD come from the germline V gene. CDR3 in amino acids: CAISEGTGGLDGYTF. Here the CDR3 DNA reads TGTGCCATCAGTGAGGGGACAGGGGGCTTGGATGGCTACACCTTC.

This clonotype was seen only a few times. The rearrangement uses TRBV7-2 and TRBJ2-3; D is undetermined. This CDR3 contains 11 residues. In germline, CDR1 is SGHTA, CDR2 FQGNSA. Trimming left V 8 bases short and J 6 bases short, with 9 bases between. CDR3 bases: TGTGCCAGCCGGGTGGTGGATACGCAGTATTTT. It translates to CASRVVDTQYF.

The CDR3 loop is CASSRGSGRVDEQFF. The CDR3 region has the DNA TGTGCCAGTAGCAGGGGCAGCGGGAGGGTGGATGAGCAGTTCTTC. The V gene is TRBV19, the J gene TRBJ2-1; 10 nucleotides line up with TRBD2. Germline CDR1 reads LNHDA; CDR2 reads SQIVND (reference sequence). V shed 6 bases and J 8 bases; nucleotides not matched to a gene: 10. The CDR3 is 15 residues long.

The genes are TRBV5-4 and TRBJ2-2; D is perhaps TRBD2 (5 bases). The V gene's germline CDR1 is SGHNT and CDR2 YYREEE (reference sequence). The CDR3 totals 15 residues. Trimming took off 5 bases at V and 0 bases at J, with 11 bases between the two ends. CDR3: CASRATIANTGELFF. The CDR3 DNA sequence: TGTGCCAGCAGAGCGACTATCGCGAACACCGGGGAGCTGTTTTTT.

The chain links TRBV27 to TRBJ2-1, with 7 bases fitting TRBD2. The trim removed 0 bases at V and 10 bases at J, leaving 9 bases unmatched. The CDR3 covers 15 residues. Germline lookup yields CDR1 MNHEY and CDR2 SMNVEV (reference sequence). The CDR3 sequence is CASSLSMLSGKEQFF. The CDR3 DNA is TGTGCCAGCAGTTTATCGATGTTGAGCGGGAAGGAGCAGTTCTTC.

The gene calls are TRBV4-2 and TRBJ2-3, with 9 positions matching TRBD2. Looked up from germline, CDR1 is LGHNA and CDR2 is YNFKEQ. The CDR3 has 16 amino acids. With 3 bases clipped from V and 5 bases from J, the junction kept 9 bases outside the gene matches. The CDR3 DNA sequence: TGTGCCAGCAGCCAGGAACCGCGGGGGGGCAGAGATACGCAGTATTTT. This sequence encodes CASSQEPRGGRDTQYF.

The rearrangement joins TRBV30 to TRBJ1-2; D is unclear. This CDR3 is 13 amino acids long. V shed 0 bases and J shed 0 bases, with 5 bases lying between them. CDR1 and CDR2 from the germline V gene are GTSNPN and SVGIG (reference sequence). The CDR3 region has the DNA TGTGCCTGGAGTGTACTAACTAACTATGGCTACACCTTC. Its translation: CAWSVLTNYGYTF. Full variable domain (rest looked up from reference TRBV30 and TRBJ1-2): SQTIHQWPATLVQPVGSPLSLECTVEGTSNPNLYWYRQAAGRGLQLLFYSVGIGQISSEVPQNLSASRPQDRQFILSSKKLLLSDSGFYLCAWSVLTNYGYTFGSGTRLTVV.

The chain couples TRBV6-1 to TRBJ2-1; 11 bases fit TRBD2. Germline V lookup: CDR1 MNHNS, CDR2 SASEGT. The CDR3 sequence is 17 residues long. The trim removed 4 bases at V and 0 bases at J, leaving 5 bases unmatched. This chain's CDR3 is CASSGLAGTDSYNEQFF. DNA for the CDR3: TGTGCCAGCAGTGGACTAGCGGGGACGGACTCCTACAATGAGCAGTTCTTC.

This sequence joins TRBV7-2 and TRBJ1-1; 7 nucleotides align to TRBD1. Germline CDR1 and CDR2: SGHTA and FQGNSA. The CDR3 extends over 16 amino acids. After removal of 3 bases from V and 8 bases from J, the junction contained 15 bases not matched to a gene. Here the CDR3 DNA reads TGTGCCAGCAGCTTTCACCGTCACAGGGGAAGGCCAGAAGCTTTCTTT. Its protein product is CASSFHRHRGRPEAFF.

This clonotype was seen only once. This rearrangement joins TRBV20-1 to TRBJ1-2; TRBD1 aligns across 8 bases. Looked up from germline, CDR1 is DFQATT and CDR2 is SNEGSKA (reference sequence). CDR3 length: 13 amino acids. V was clipped by 4 bases and J by 7 bases; unmatched bases: 8. CDR3 DNA sequence: TGCAGTGCTACCCGGACAGGGCCCTCTGGCTACACCTTC. This codes for CSATRTGPSGYTF.

The V and J genes are TRBV4-3 and TRBJ1-1; maybe TRBD1 (5 bases). V lost 2 bases and J 0 bases, leaving 7 bases between the germline ends. This CDR3 is 14 amino acids long. CDR1 LGHNA and CDR2 YSLEER come from the germline V gene. The CDR3 DNA is TGCGCCAGCAGCCAATCGACAGTGAACACTGAAGCTTTCTTT. Translation: CASSQSTVNTEAFF.

In its sample, this clonotype was seen once. The gene calls are TRBV5-1 and TRBJ2-7; no clear D gene. The CDR3 has 13 residues. CDR1 is SGHRS and CDR2 is YFSETQ in the germline V gene. V lost 4 bases and J 7 bases, leaving 15 bases between the germline ends. CDR3 sequence: CASSRVPSTEQYF. As DNA, the CDR3 is TGCGCCAGCAGCAGGGTTCCCAGTACGGAGCAGTACTTC.

V and J are TRBV9 and TRBJ2-1; tentatively, D is TRBD2 (6 bases). The germline V gene has CDR1 SGDLS and CDR2 YYNGEE. This CDR3 spans 16 amino acids. Trimming removed 0 bases from V and 9 bases from J, with 19 bases in between. CDR3 loop: CASSVVGTSHLGEQFF. CDR3 nucleotide sequence: TGTGCCAGCAGCGTAGTAGGGACTTCCCATCTGGGTGAGCAGTTCTTC.

The J gene is TRBJ2-5, the V gene TRBV18, with 7 bases matching TRBD2. After removal of 6 bases from V and 5 bases from J, the junction contained 15 bases not matched to a gene. Germline loops: CDR1 KGHSH, CDR2 LQKENI. The CDR3 is made up of 16 amino acids. CDR3 sequence reads: CASSIRGLPTGETQYF. In DNA form, the CDR3 reads TGTGCCAGCTCCATTCGGGGACTACCAACGGGGGAGACCCAGTACTTC.

The chain joins TRBV3-1 to TRBJ2-2; D might be TRBD1 (6 bases). V lost 4 bases and J 1 base, leaving 7 bases between the germline ends. Germline V gene lookup returns CDR1 LGHDT and CDR2 YNNKEL (reference sequence). The CDR3 loop spans 14 amino acids. As DNA, the CDR3 is TGTGCCAGCAGCCGACAGGTGAACACCGGGGAGCTGTTTTTT. Translation gives CASSRQVNTGELFF.

The chain has TRBV7-9 and TRBJ2-2; D might be TRBD2 (6 bases). Trimming removed 8 bases at V and 0 bases at J, with 13 bases between. The CDR3 extends over 15 amino acids. CDR1 and CDR2 (germline): SEHNR, FQNEAQ (reference sequence). The CDR3 DNA follows: TGTGCCAGCTTCGCCGGGACTGCGAACACCGGGGAGCTGTTTTTT. Its protein is CASFAGTANTGELFF.

V usage is TRBV7-3 and J usage is TRBJ2-3; 9 bases map to TRBD1. This CDR3 region has 12 residues. The germline V gene encodes CDR1 SGHTA and CDR2 FQGTGA. J was trimmed by 9 bases and V by 2 bases; bases with no gene match: 0. The CDR3 nucleotides are TGTGCCAGCAGCTTAGACAGGGGGACGCAGTATTTT. This codes for CASSLDRGTQYF.

The rearrangement links TRBV27 to TRBJ2-1; D remains ambiguous. V lost 5 bases and J 10 bases, leaving 21 bases between the germline ends. The CDR3 spans 15 residues. Per the germline V gene, CDR1 is MNHEY and CDR2 is SMNVEV (reference sequence). CDR3 nucleotides: TGTGCCAGCAGTGCAATTCCGGGCCCAAAGAGGGAGCAGTTCTTC. The encoded protein is CASSAIPGPKREQFF.

On this clonotype itself: An end of the junction differs from the germline gene, which may be a read error. This rearrangement joins TRBV2 to TRBJ1-5; 7 bases agree with TRBD1. The CDR3 runs 15 residues. Germline values: CDR1 SNHLY, CDR2 FYNNEI. CDR3 in amino acids: CASREGTVGNQPQHF. The CDR3 DNA sequence: TGTGCCAGCAGAGAAGGGACAGTCGGCAATCAGCCCCAGCATTTT.